This T cell receptor (beta chain) was identified in a study of blood T cell repertoires in COVID-19. Profiling relied on immunoSEQ multiplex PCR, and the TCRdb table lists in-frame clones only, not all of them. The data show approximately 200,000 clones, around 75% seen once. V lost 0 bases, J lost 4 bases, and 9 bases stayed unmatched. The germline gives CDR1 LGHNA, CDR2 YSLEER. The CDR3 is 18 residues long. The source of this sequence is a human donor in a cohort sampled during active COVID-19. The rearrangement joins TRBV4-3 to TRBJ2-1; 10 bases are a match to TRBD2. Material for sequencing was peripheral blood. The CDR3 here is CASSQDFLAGDPYNEQFF. CDR3 in DNA: TGCGCCAGCAGCCAAGATTTCCTAGCGGGAGACCCATACAATGAGCAGTTCTTC.